The present TCR beta chain was sequenced within a study of blood T cell repertoires in COVID-19. Study-level information: PBMCs, B-cell-depleted T cells, or T cells provided the cDNA or gDNA that made up the material.

Sequenced by immunoSEQ multiplex PCR; TCRdb stores in-frame clones only, minus some. The data show fewer than 400,000 clones, 90% seen once. V lost 6 bases and J lost 4; bases outside the gene matches: 4. The CDR3 contains 13 residues. The germline gives CDR1 MDHEN, CDR2 SYDVKM. In assigning cohorts, the study relied on participant-reported clinical history. Exposed participants came across a COVID-19 case within 2 weeks before study entry. Sequenced: PBMCs or T cells enriched from blood (not recorded which). The rearrangement joins TRBV28 to TRBJ1-2; 8 nucleotides line up with TRBD1. The origin of this receptor is a woman under 40 who had been exposed to COVID-19. The CDR3 DNA reads TGTGCCAGCAGGTCCGGGACAGGCTATGGCTACACCTTC. Its translation is CASRSGTGYGYTF.